This entry describes one TCR beta chain. Its target is not known. Replicate PCRs from sorted subsets contained approximately 200 ng DNA, which is around 30,000 T cell genomes. Assay: immunoSEQ multiplex PCR; the TCRdb copy retains only in-frame clones and omits some. The sample records almost 750,000 clones, 72% being singletons. This CDR3 is built from 12 residues. V was trimmed by 6 bases and J by 0 bases, leaving 5 bases between them. Germline V gives CDR1 MNHNY, CDR2 SVGAGI (reference sequence). These data come from a study of shared clonotypes between healthy human individuals. General observations from the study: The small donor group covered limited genetic and exposure diversity. Clonotypes not shared had lower generation probabilities than those common to all four donors.

This TCR derives from a woman younger than 45 in good health. Sample: memory CD4+ T cells sorted from blood. Sample subset: CD45RA-negative fraction. The V and J genes are TRBV6-6 and TRBJ2-5, with D uncertain. CDR3 in DNA: TGTGCCAGCAGCATAAACCAAGAGACCCAGTACTTC. Translated, it gives CASSINQETQYF.